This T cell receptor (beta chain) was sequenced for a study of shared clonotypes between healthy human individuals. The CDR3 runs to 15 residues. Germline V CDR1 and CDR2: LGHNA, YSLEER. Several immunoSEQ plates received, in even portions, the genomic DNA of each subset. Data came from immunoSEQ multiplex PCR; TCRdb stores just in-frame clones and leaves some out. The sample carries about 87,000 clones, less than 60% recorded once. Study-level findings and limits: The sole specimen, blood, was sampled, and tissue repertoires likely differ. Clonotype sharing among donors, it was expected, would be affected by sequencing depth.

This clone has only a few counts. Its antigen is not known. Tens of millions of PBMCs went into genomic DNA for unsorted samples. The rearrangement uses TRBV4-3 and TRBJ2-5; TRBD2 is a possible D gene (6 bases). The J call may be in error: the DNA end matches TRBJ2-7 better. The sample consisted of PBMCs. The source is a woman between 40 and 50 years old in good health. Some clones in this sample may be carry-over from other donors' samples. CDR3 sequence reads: CASSQDPGDLSEQYF. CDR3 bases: TGCGCCAGCAGCCAAGATCCGGGGGACCTAAGCGAGCAGTACTTC.